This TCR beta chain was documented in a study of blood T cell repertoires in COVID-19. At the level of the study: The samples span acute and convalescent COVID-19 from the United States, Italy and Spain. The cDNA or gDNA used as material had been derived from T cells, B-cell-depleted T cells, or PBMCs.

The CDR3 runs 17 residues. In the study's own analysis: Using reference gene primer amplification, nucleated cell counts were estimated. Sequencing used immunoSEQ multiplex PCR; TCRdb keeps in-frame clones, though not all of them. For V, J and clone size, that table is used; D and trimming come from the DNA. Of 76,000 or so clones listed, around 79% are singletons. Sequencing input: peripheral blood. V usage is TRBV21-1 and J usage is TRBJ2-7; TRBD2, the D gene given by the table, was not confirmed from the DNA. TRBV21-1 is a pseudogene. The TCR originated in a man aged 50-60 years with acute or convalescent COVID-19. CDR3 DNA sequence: TGTGCCAGCAGCAAAGCAGGTAGCGGGAGGCCTCCCTACGAGCAGTACTTC. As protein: CASSKAGSGRPPYEQYF.